A selection of T cell receptor beta chains follows, all from one sample in a study of graft-versus-host responses after intestinal transplantation. Sequenced by immunoSEQ multiplex PCR; TCRdb stores in-frame clones only, minus some. The sample lists about 91,000 clones, 80% to 95% seen once, with approximately 0.33% in the top ten. Their cognate antigens are unknown. Sequenced material: unstimulated CD4+ T cells sorted from spleen or lymph node cells, taken before transplant. These receptors came from a human donor who was the organ donor for an intestinal transplant. Each CDR3 is given with its conserved first and last residue. Fields, in order: clone size, V gene, J gene, D gene, CDR3 protein, CDR3 DNA. A D gene is named only where the DNA matches it firmly. Not all rows give a size; the values are once, few, many and, for expanded clones, a class.

>.|TRBV5-1|TRBJ2-1|TRBD2
CASSWTSGGANEQFF
TGCGCCAGCAGCTGGACTAGCGGGGGGGCAAATGAGCAGTTCTTC
>once|TRBV4-2|TRBJ2-3|.
CASSQDRDTQYF
TGTGCCAGCAGCCAAGATCGGGATACGCAGTATTTT
>.|TRBV20-1|TRBJ1-2|.
CSAITGHGYTF
TGCAGTGCTATAACAGGGCATGGCTACACCTTC
>.|TRBV28|TRBJ2-7|.
CASRSREAEQYF
TGTGCCAGCAGAAGCAGGGAAGCCGAGCAGTACTTC
>.|TRBV6-1|TRBJ1-2|TRBD1
CASTTQGYMAEGYTF
TGTGCCAGCACAACACAGGGGTATATGGCTGAGGGCTACACCTTC
>once|TRBV27|TRBJ2-1|TRBD2
CASRNLPGLAGHYNEQFF
TGTGCCAGCAGAAACCTCCCGGGACTAGCGGGACACTACAATGAGCAGTTCTTC
>.|TRBV6-5|TRBJ2-1|TRBD2
CASRRLAGVKNEQFF
TGTGCCAGCAGACGCCTAGCGGGGGTGAAGAATGAGCAGTTCTTC
>.|TRBV5-1|TRBJ1-1|.
CASSFIPGCTEAFF
TGCGCCAGCAGCTTCATCCCCGGGTGCACTGAAGCTTTCTTT
>.|TRBV4-1|TRBJ2-1|TRBD2
CASSQGTLVLVAGGIEQFF
TGCGCCAGCAGCCAAGGGACCCTGGTGTTAGTAGCGGGGGGCATTGAGCAGTTCTTC
>.|TRBV2|TRBJ2-7|.
CASSRWDTTYEQYF
TGTGCCAGCAGTCGGTGGGACACGACCTACGAGCAGTACTTC
>.|TRBV27|TRBJ2-2|TRBD2
CASRPTSGGLIGPSVGELFF
TGTGCCAGCAGACCAACTAGCGGGGGGTTGATAGGCCCTTCGGTCGGGGAGCTGTTTTTT
>.|TRBV27|TRBJ2-1|TRBD1
CASSLSGTGGASSYNEQFF
TGTGCCAGCAGTTTATCCGGGACAGGGGGCGCGAGCTCCTACAATGAGCAGTTCTTC
>.|TRBV12-5|TRBJ2-1|TRBD2
CASGLPTSGRYNEQFF
TGTGCTAGTGGTTTGCCGACTAGCGGGAGGTACAATGAGCAGTTCTTC
>.|TRBV5-1|TRBJ1-6|TRBD1
CASSLWGQGNSPLHF
TGCGCCAGCAGCTTGTGGGGACAGGGGAATTCACCCCTCCACTTT
>.|TRBV18|TRBJ2-5|TRBD1
CASSLLRTGETQYF
TGTGCCAGCTCACTACTGAGGACAGGAGAGACCCAGTACTTC
>few|TRBV18|TRBJ2-3|TRBD2
CASSPVEAGIRHADTQYF
TGTGCCAGCTCACCAGTCGAAGCGGGAATACGGCACGCAGATACGCAGTATTTT
>.|TRBV14|TRBJ2-1|TRBD2
CASSQLPFSGGAHEQFF
TGTGCCAGCAGCCAACTCCCTTTTAGCGGGGGGGCCCACGAGCAGTTCTTC
>.|TRBV18|TRBJ2-2|TRBD1
CASSPGDRVTGELFF
TGTGCCAGCTCGCCAGGAGACAGGGTTACCGGGGAGCTGTTTTTT
>.|TRBV4-1|TRBJ2-3|TRBD1
CASSQDQGASTDTQYF
TGCGCCAGCAGCCAAGATCAGGGGGCTAGCACAGATACGCAGTATTTT
>.|TRBV6-5|TRBJ2-7|TRBD2
CASRGLAGGREQYF
TGTGCCAGCAGAGGACTAGCGGGAGGGAGGGAGCAGTACTTC
>.|TRBV11-1|TRBJ2-5|TRBD2
CASSPYSGDTWTQYF
TGTGCCAGCAGCCCATATAGCGGGGACACGTGGACCCAGTACTTC
>.|TRBV4-1|TRBJ1-1|TRBD1
CASATQGAGNTEAFF
TGCGCCAGCGCGACACAGGGGGCAGGGAACACTGAAGCTTTCTTT
>.|TRBV5-1|TRBJ1-2|.
CASSLLPGYYGYTF
TGCGCCAGCAGCTTGTTGCCGGGATACTATGGCTACACCTTC
>once|TRBV18|TRBJ2-1|.
CASSPAGWNNEQFF
TGTGCCAGCTCACCAGCAGGCTGGAACAATGAGCAGTTCTTC
>.|TRBV6-1|TRBJ1-2|TRBD1
CASSARTGFGYTF
TGTGCCAGCAGTGCCAGGACAGGGTTTGGCTACACCTTC
>.|TRBV10-2|TRBJ2-1|TRBD1
CASSESRGLYNEQFF
TGCGCCAGCAGTGAGTCGAGGGGGCTCTACAATGAGCAGTTCTTC
>.|TRBV7-9|TRBJ2-7|.
CASSFLRGASYEQYF
TGTGCCAGCAGCTTTCTACGGGGGGCTTCCTACGAGCAGTACTTC
>.|TRBV11-2|TRBJ2-1|TRBD2
CASSPASPGGWGEQFF
TGTGCCAGCAGCCCCGCTTCTCCGGGGGGGTGGGGGGAGCAGTTCTTC
>.|TRBV19|TRBJ1-5|TRBD1
CASSAGTVLNQPQHF
TGTGCCAGTAGCGCCGGGACAGTGCTCAATCAGCCCCAGCATTTT
>.|TRBV11-2|TRBJ2-2|TRBD2
CASSLGGTRNTGELFF
TGTGCCAGCAGCTTAGGTGGGACTAGAAACACCGGGGAGCTGTTTTTT
>few|TRBV6-5|TRBJ2-2|.
CASTPLAGITGELFF
TGTGCCAGCACCCCCCTGGCGGGAATAACCGGGGAGCTGTTTTTT
>.|TRBV23-1|TRBJ2-1|TRBD1
CASSQETGGAPTYNEQFF
TGCGCCAGCAGTCAAGAGACAGGGGGTGCCCCTACCTACAATGAGCAGTTCTTC
>.|TRBV11-2|TRBJ2-5|TRBD2
CASSLGGYQETQYF
TGTGCCAGCAGCTTGGGGGGGTACCAAGAGACCCAGTACTTC
>.|TRBV5-4|TRBJ2-7|TRBD1
CASSQGQGGGYEQYF
TGTGCCAGCAGCCAGGGACAGGGGGGGGGTTACGAGCAGTACTTC
>once|TRBV5-6|TRBJ1-1|.
CASSFWGGLLNTEAFF
TGTGCCAGCAGCTTTTGGGGGGGCCTCTTGAACACTGAAGCTTTCTTT
>.|TRBV2|TRBJ2-2|.
CASIRGNTGELFF
TGTGCCAGCATTCGCGGGAACACCGGGGAGCTGTTTTTT
>.|TRBV28|TRBJ1-5|TRBD1
CASEDRGLNQPQHF
TGTGCCAGCGAAGACAGGGGCCTCAATCAGCCCCAGCATTTT
>.|TRBV4-2|TRBJ1-1|.
CASSPGGSMNTEAFF
TGTGCCAGCAGCCCCGGAGGAAGCATGAACACTGAAGCTTTCTTT
>.|TRBV11-2|TRBJ2-7|TRBD1
CASSPGDRMTSYEQYF
TGTGCCAGCAGCCCCGGGGACAGGATGACCTCCTACGAGCAGTACTTC
>.|TRBV2|TRBJ2-7|.
CASRIQDYEQYF
TGTGCCAGCAGGATACAGGACTACGAGCAGTACTTC